A selection of T cell receptor beta chains follows, all from one sample in a study of regulatory T cells in long-lasting Graves disease. TCRdb reprocessed the multiplex PCR reads with MiXCR, giving one entry per CDR3 protein. The sample carries about 420,000 distinct CDR3 sequences, about 16% recorded once. These sequences were also reported in another study, on T cells in Graves' hyperthyroidism and ophthalmopathy.

The starting material was peripheral blood mononuclear cells (PBMCs), obtained at new diagnosis, from a patient treated with antithyroid drugs. These receptors came from a woman aged 18-35 years with Graves disease. Each CDR3 is given with its conserved first and last residue. Each record gives: J gene, clone size, D gene, CDR3 length, V gene, CDR3 protein, CDR3 DNA. A D gene is named only where the DNA matches it firmly. The listing skips clone size in some rows; elsewhere it reads once, few, many or a size class.

>TRBJ2-7|few|TRBD2|12|TRBV29-1
CSVGGSFYEQYF
TGCAGCGTCGGCGGGAGCTTCTACGAGCAGTACTTC
>TRBJ1-6|-|TRBD1|10|TRBV2
CASSLKDRQF
TGTGCCAGCAGCTTAAAGGACAGGCAGTTT
>TRBJ2-1|-|TRBD2|17|TRBV3-1
CASSLTGSGSGYNEQFF
TGTGCCAGCAGCCTTACAGGTAGCGGGAGTGGTTACAATGAGCAGTTCTTC
>TRBJ2-3|-|-|15|TRBV6-1
CASSDRPHRADTQYF
TGTGCCAGCAGTGACAGGCCCCACCGGGCAGATACGCAGTATTTT
>TRBJ2-1|few|TRBD2|18|TRBV3-1
CASSQVVLAGASYNEQFF
TGTGCCAGCAGCCAAGTAGTTCTAGCGGGAGCATCCTACAATGAGCAGTTCTTC
>TRBJ1-2|many|-|14|TRBV6-1
CASSDHRRLYGYTF
TGTGCCAGCAGTGATCATCGCCGTCTCTATGGCTACACCTTC
>TRBJ2-2|-|TRBD2|20|TRBV28
CASSPFGLGLTGDGAGELFF
TGTGCCAGCAGTCCATTCGGGTTGGGACTAACGGGAGATGGGGCCGGGGAGCTGTTTTTT
>TRBJ2-6|-|-|12|TRBV19
CASSIWDNVLTF
TGTGCCAGTAGTATATGGGATAACGTCCTGACTTTC
>TRBJ2-1|many|-|18|TRBV7-2
CASSLFRAGALQNNEQFF
TGTGCCAGCAGCTTATTCCGAGCAGGGGCCCTCCAGAACAATGAGCAGTTCTTC
>TRBJ2-1|-|-|15|TRBV20-1
CSAVAFGLNTNEQFF
TGCAGTGCTGTAGCTTTTGGGCTTAATACCAATGAGCAGTTCTTC
>TRBJ1-1|many|-|13|TRBV20-1
CSAPGLPNTEAFF
TGCAGTGCTCCGGGACTCCCGAACACTGAAGCTTTCTTT
>TRBJ1-3|few|-|16|TRBV28
CASSLNGQGARNTIYF
TGTGCCAGCAGTTTAAACGGACAAGGGGCCCGAAACACCATATATTTT
>TRBJ2-1|-|-|14|TRBV3-1
CASSQEGQSGEQFF
TGTGCCAGCAGCCAAGAGGGGCAGTCAGGAGAGCAGTTCTTC
>TRBJ1-2|many|TRBD1|14|TRBV18
CASSPPGGNYGYTF
TGTGCCAGCTCACCGCCAGGGGGGAACTATGGCTACACCTTC
>TRBJ1-2|many|-|13|TRBV11-2
CASSLEGVGGYTF
TGTGCCAGCAGCTTAGAAGGGGTAGGAGGCTACACCTTC
>TRBJ2-7|many|TRBD1|18|TRBV20-1
CSAREAGLGQGASYEQYF
TGCAGTGCTAGAGAGGCCGGACTCGGACAGGGGGCTTCCTACGAGCAGTACTTC
>TRBJ2-3|many|-|14|TRBV6-5
CASSYAGSTDTQYF
TGTGCCAGCAGTTACGCAGGTTCCACAGATACGCAGTATTTT
>TRBJ2-1|-|-|14|TRBV4-3
CASSQSGFFNEQFF
TGCGCCAGCAGCCAGTCGGGATTTTTTAATGAGCAGTTCTTC
>TRBJ2-5|-|-|13|TRBV5-1
CASRTEGGETQYF
TGCGCCAGCAGGACGGAGGGGGGAGAGACCCAGTACTTC